This entry is about one T cell receptor (beta chain). The RNA, about 0.5 to 1 ug, was put through reverse transcription using random hexamers. TCR beta CDR3 was amplified by immunoSEQ covering 54 Vbeta and 13 Jbeta. TCRdb itself ran the immunoSEQ multiplex PCR reads through MiXCR, one entry per CDR3 protein. The sample has under 150,000 distinct CDR3 sequences, 90% to 95% seen once; the top ten hold approximately 0.24%. The data stem from a study of CD8 T cells in Susac syndrome. Negative isolation yielded CD4+ and CD8+ T cells, and FACS enriched TEMRA cells. Unmatched junction bases numbered 10, after V lost 4 bases and J lost 3 bases. This CDR3 is built from 16 residues. Germline-derived CDR1 and CDR2 are KGHSH and LQKENI.

The sample was CD8+ T cells from PBMCs. J is TRBJ2-3 and V is TRBV18; 7 bases line up with TRBD1. The sequence was obtained from a human donor with multiple sclerosis. The CDR3 DNA reads as TGTGCCAGCTCACGTCGGAAAGGGGGCACAACAGATACGCAGTATTTT. Translating it yields CASSRRKGGTTDTQYF.